This TCR beta chain was documented in a study of T cell responses to AZD1222 COVID-19 vaccine. The V and J ends lost 6 bases and 3 bases respectively, with 18 bases between them. The CDR3 is 15 residues long. Germline-derived CDR1 and CDR2 are SGHVS and FQNEAQ. Method: immunoSEQ multiplex PCR; TCRdb's copy keeps in-frame clones and lacks some. Among 150,000 or so clones listed, about 90% were seen once. This receptor was identified in an adult who received the MenACWY meningococcal vaccine as a control. This chain connects TRBV7-8 to TRBJ2-7; TRBD1 is a possible D gene (6 bases). The specimen comprised peripheral blood, sampled 28 days after the second dose of the MenACWY control vaccine. CDR3 loop: CASSFTHWDNYEQYF. The CDR3 bases are TGTGCCAGCAGTTTCACCCATTGGGACAACTACGAGCAGTACTTC.